This T cell receptor beta chain stems from a study of regulatory T cells in long-lasting Graves disease. Sample time point: newly diagnosed GD, antithyroid drugs for less than 3 months. Researchers made the TCR library from RNA that was extracted from PBMCs. For TCR beta, libraries came from iRepertoire HTBI primers and Arm-PCR of CDR3 regions. TCRdb re-called the multiplex PCR reads through MiXCR, storing one row per CDR3 protein. Counted here are roughly 350,000 distinct CDR3 sequences, 16% occurring once; the ten biggest clones make up roughly 30%. Germline V lookup: CDR1 ENHRY, CDR2 SYGVKD. CDR3 size: 15 residues. Trimming left V 8 bases short and J 7 bases short, with 20 bases between. Separately, the same data were catalogued under a study of T cells in Graves' hyperthyroidism and ophthalmopathy. That paper notes: Separating ophthalmopathy from stable hyperthyroidism was achieved by a 13 V-J model.

This receptor was identified in a man aged 40-50 years with Graves disease. This sequence joins TRBV10-3 and TRBJ2-2, with D tentatively TRBD2 (5 bases). Sequences were derived from peripheral blood mononuclear cells (PBMCs), sampled at new diagnosis, from a patient treated with antithyroid drugs. CDR3 in DNA: TGTGCCATCTCCTCCCCGACGGTCGGGGTCGGGGAGCTGTTTTTT. It codes for CAISSPTVGVGELFF.